This T cell receptor beta chain emerged from a study of blood T cells in healthy people across ages. V was shortened by 5 bases and J by 11 bases, with 15 bases between the two germline ends. Per germline, CDR1 MNHNS and CDR2 SASEGT. The CDR3 covers 13 residues. Alongside a J-beta primer mix, a sample-barcoded 5' primer served in a second PCR lasting about 7 to 11 cycles. With 12 random nucleotides, a template-switch adaptor tagged each individual cDNA molecule. Researchers report that each sample yielded at least 3 million CDR3-containing paired-end reads. TCRdb used MiXCR to reprocess the 5' RACE reads, holding one entry per CDR3 protein. The table records over 600,000 distinct CDR3 sequences, under 25% of them present only once. Study outcomes and limitations: Strong correlation was found linking TCR beta diversity to naive T cell percentage. Measured against age, TCR beta diversity per million T cells decreased in a roughly linear manner.

This clonotype has only a few counts. Its antigen is currently unknown. Sequenced: blood. The origin of this receptor is a man in his 70s in good health. The chain carries TRBV6-1 and TRBJ1-4; D is uncertain. The CDR3 here is CASSKDSLGKLFF. CDR3 bases: TGTGCCAGCAGTAAGGATTCCTTGGGGAAACTGTTTTTT.